The subject of this entry is one T cell receptor (beta chain). At least ten counts were recorded for this clonotype. There is no known antigen for this receptor. The input lacks base qualities; no much larger clone sits a single base away. At the junction V is shortened by 0 bases and J by 6 bases, with 10 bases in between. The CDR3 sequence holds 14 residues, the cysteine and phenylalanine included. Kept here is only the CDR3 DNA, which spans 42 bases and is read in frame from base 1. Looking up the germline V gene yields CDR1 KGHSY and CDR2 FQNENV. Hyperthyroidism patients were newly diagnosed, with disease duration under 2 months, and aged 18 to 65 years. Any patient with an uncontrolled infection, another autoimmune disease, pregnancy or lactation was excluded. Diagnoses were established on the basis of clinical symptoms, serum thyroxine and TRAb, thyroid ultrasound, and orbital computed tomography. For progressor patients, blood was drawn at the first diagnosis of hyperthyroidism, before any ophthalmopathy symptoms had appeared. PBMCs were isolated from roughly 10 ml of fresh peripheral blood by Ficoll-Paque density gradient centrifugation. Progressor patients were defined as those initially diagnosed with Graves' hyperthyroidism in whom ophthalmopathy developed during follow-up. Total RNA was extracted with Trizol reagent, and quality was checked on an Agilent 2100 Bioanalyzer.

This sample is part of a study of T cells in Graves' hyperthyroidism and ophthalmopathy (dated by TCRdb to about 2019). About the study as a whole: Peripheral blood was sampled at the time of initial diagnosis, prior to any treatment. To identify TCR V-J signatures that set the groups apart, the researchers used a discovery cohort of 95 to 100 patients, made up of around 42 with Graves' ophthalmopathy and 55 to 65 with stable Graves' hyperthyroidism. Prospective prediction of ophthalmopathy was tested in an independent validation cohort of under 20 hyperthyroidism patients and 15 to 17 patients who later progressed to ophthalmopathy. The 100 discovery patients were divided at random into training and test sets in a 7:3 ratio. In about 6 Graves' hyperthyroidism patients, the study also compared T-cell repertoires from thyroid tissue with T-cell repertoires from blood. After sampling, hyperthyroidism patients received methimazole starting at 30 mg daily, and ophthalmopathy patients received high-dose intravenous methylprednisolone. The paper describes TCR Vbeta CDR3 sequencing of 135 peripheral blood samples, made up of 43 ophthalmopathy patients, around 78 hyperthyroidism patients and 17 progressor patients. What the study reported, not specific to this receptor: In validation, the model predicted progression to ophthalmopathy with about 71% sensitivity and approximately 72% specificity, a median of around 6.6 months before onset. Sample size was not statistically predetermined, and investigators were not blinded to group allocation. A 13 V-J signature model separated ophthalmopathy from stable hyperthyroidism, with about 88% sensitivity and roughly 82% specificity in cross-validation and 80%/75% in testing. Blood samples also contained most of the expanded thyroid clonotypes (frequency above 0.001), which suggests that blood repertoires may reflect thyroid immune responses.

The TCR beta CDR3 regions were amplified from RNA transcripts. A first-round RT-PCR of the TCR CDR3 used the HTBI primer set with the Qiagen OneStep RT-PCR kit. Libraries were constructed in a second round of multiplex PCR, after which size selection and purification were carried out. The libraries were sequenced on an Illumina HiSeq2000 using paired-end 100 bp reads. Per the original workflow: SOAPnuke was used to process the raw data, throwing out any read that contained adapters or uncalled bases, had a mean Phred below 15, or lacked an exact constant-primer or identifier match. High-quality paired reads were merged with COPE v1.2.5, and unique nucleotide sequences were defined as clonotypes. Clonotypes were aligned to IMGT TRBV, TRBD and TRBJ reference segments using MiTCR v1.1. Analysis was restricted to V-J combinations with a frequency above 0.0001, which covered just over 98% of repertoires. A TCS score was defined as the ratio between F50 (clonal expansion) and ExV (chaos), using BLOSUM62-based TCRdist between CDR3 peptides within each V-J. Welch's t-statistics and random forest reduced roughly 500 V-J features to roughly 13, which were used in a naive Bayes classifier (R e1071). Using fastp trimming at Q25 and MiXCR clonotype assembly, TCRdb reanalyzed the public sequencing data and kept in-frame beta chains. Duplicate CDR3 protein sequences are folded into a single record with the most common DNA and genes. The V and J calls were not made by the authors but by TCRdb's processing. Within this sample are 30,000 to 40,000 distinct CDR3 sequences, with about 49% of them counted one time only. Of the sample, 6.2% falls within the top ten clones.

The sequence is built from TRBV16 and TRBJ2-3; no confident D gene assignment can be made. The sequenced material came from blood. The sequence was obtained from a woman between 45 and 65 years old with Graves' hyperthyroidism that later progressed to Graves' ophthalmopathy. The nucleotide sequence is TGTGCCAGCAGCCAATCCATGGGCAGGGATACGCAGTATTTT. It specifies CASSQSMGRDTQYF.